This paragraph reports one T cell receptor (beta chain). The record originates from a study of pediatric ulcerative colitis. This was a survey-level run. The protocol was immunoSEQ multiplex PCR, while the TCRdb copy is restricted to in-frame clones and leaves out a portion. The sample contains more than 50,000 clones, 87% of which appear only once. This CDR3 has 18 amino acids. CDR1 SGHVS and CDR2 FQNEAQ come from the germline V gene. The V gene lost 5 bases and the J gene lost 4 bases, with 24 bases spanning the gap. This TCR derives from a boy younger than 18 who was a control in a study of pediatric ulcerative colitis. The gene calls are TRBV7-8 and TRBJ2-1; TRBD1 or TRBD2 may be the D gene (5 bases each). The sequenced sample was blood. The DNA for the CDR3 is TGTGCCAGCAGCCTAGGGGACGCTCTCCGTAGCGCGTACAATGAGCAGTTCTTC. Its translation is CASSLGDALRSAYNEQFF. Variable domain in full (rest from reference TRBV7-8 and TRBJ2-1): GAGVSQSPRYKVAKRGQDVALRCDPISGHVSLFWYQQALGQGPEFLTYFQNEAQLDKSGLPSDRFFAERPEGSVSTLKIQRTQQEDSAVYLCASSLGDALRSAYNEQFFGPGTRLTVL.